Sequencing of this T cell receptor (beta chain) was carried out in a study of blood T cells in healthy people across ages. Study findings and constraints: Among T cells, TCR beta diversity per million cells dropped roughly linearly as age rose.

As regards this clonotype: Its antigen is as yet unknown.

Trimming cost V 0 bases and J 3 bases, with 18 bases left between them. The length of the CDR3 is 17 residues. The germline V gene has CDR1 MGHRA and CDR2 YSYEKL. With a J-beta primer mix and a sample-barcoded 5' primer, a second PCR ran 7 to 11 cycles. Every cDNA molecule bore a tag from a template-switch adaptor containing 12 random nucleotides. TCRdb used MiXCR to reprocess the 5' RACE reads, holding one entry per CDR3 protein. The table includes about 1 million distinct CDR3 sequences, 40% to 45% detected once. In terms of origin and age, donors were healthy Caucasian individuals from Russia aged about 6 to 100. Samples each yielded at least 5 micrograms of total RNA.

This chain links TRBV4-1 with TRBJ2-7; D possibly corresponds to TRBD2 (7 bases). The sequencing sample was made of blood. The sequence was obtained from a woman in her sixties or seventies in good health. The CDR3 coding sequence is TGCGCCAGCAGCCAAGAGTCCACTCGGGGGGCCTACTACGAGCAGTACTTC. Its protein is CASSQESTRGAYYEQYF.